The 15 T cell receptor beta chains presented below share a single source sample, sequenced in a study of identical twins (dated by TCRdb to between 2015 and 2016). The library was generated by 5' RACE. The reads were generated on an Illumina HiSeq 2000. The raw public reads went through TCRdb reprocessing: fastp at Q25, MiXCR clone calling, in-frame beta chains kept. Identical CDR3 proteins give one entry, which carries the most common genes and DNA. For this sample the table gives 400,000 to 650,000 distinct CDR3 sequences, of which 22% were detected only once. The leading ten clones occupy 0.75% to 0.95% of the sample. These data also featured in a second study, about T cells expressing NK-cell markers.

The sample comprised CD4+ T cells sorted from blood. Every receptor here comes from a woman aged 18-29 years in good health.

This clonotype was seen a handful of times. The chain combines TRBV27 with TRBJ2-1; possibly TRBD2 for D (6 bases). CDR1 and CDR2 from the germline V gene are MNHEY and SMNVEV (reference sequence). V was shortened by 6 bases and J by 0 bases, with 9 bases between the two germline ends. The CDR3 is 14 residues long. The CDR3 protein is CASRGLVSYNEQFF. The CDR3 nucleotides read TGTGCCAGCAGGGGACTCGTCTCCTACAATGAGCAGTTCTTC.

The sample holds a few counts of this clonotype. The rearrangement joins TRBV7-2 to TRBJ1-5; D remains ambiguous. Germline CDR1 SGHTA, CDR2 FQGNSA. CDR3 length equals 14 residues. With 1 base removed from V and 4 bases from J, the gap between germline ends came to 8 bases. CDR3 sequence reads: CASSLDLGNQPQHF. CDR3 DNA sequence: TGTGCCAGCAGCTTAGATCTGGGAAATCAGCCCCAGCATTTT.

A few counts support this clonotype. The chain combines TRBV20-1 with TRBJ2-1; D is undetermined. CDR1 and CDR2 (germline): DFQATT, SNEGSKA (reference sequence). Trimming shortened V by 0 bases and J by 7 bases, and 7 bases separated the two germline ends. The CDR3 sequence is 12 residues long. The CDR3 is CSARDNKNEQFF. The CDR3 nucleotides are TGCAGTGCTAGAGATAATAAGAATGAGCAGTTCTTC.

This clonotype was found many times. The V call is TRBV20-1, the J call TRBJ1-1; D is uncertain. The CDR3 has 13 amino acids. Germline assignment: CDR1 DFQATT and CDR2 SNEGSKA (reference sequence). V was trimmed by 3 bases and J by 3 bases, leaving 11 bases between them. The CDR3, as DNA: TGCAGTGCTAGTTCGTCCGTCTACACTGAAGCTTTCTTT. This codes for CSASSSVYTEAFF.

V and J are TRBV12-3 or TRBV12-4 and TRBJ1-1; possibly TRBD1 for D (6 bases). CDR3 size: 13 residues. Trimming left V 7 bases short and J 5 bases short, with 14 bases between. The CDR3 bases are TGTGCCAGCAATAAACAGGGCTTAACTGAAGCTTTCTTT. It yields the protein CASNKQGLTEAFF.

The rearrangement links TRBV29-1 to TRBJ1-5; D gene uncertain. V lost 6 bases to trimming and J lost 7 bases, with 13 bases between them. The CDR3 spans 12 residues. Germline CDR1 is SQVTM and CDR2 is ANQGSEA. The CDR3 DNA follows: TGCAGCGTGGCGGCAGGAAGGCAGCCCCAGCATTTT. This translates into CSVAAGRQPQHF.

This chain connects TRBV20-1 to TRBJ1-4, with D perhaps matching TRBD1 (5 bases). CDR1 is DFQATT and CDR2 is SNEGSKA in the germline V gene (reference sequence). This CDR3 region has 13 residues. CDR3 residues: CRALDPLGAKLFF. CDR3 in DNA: TGCAGGGCGTTAGATCCGCTCGGGGCAAAACTGTTTTTT.

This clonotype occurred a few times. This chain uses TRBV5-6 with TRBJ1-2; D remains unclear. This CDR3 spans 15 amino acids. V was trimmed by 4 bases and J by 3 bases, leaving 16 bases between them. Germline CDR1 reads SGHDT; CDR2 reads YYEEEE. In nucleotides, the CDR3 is TGTGCCAGCAGCCCCACAGTCACGACGGACTATGGCTACACCTTC. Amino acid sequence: CASSPTVTTDYGYTF. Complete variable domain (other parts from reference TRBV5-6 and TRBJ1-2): DAGVTQSPTHLIKTRGQQVTLRCSPKSGHDTVSWYQQALGQGPQFIFQYYEEEERQRGNFPDRFSGHQFPNYSSELNVNALLLGDSALYLCASSPTVTTDYGYTFGSGTRLTVV.

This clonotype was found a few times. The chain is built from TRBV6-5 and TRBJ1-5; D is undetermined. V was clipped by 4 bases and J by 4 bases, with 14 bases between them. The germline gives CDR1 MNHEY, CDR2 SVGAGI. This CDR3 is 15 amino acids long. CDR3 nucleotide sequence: TGTGCCAGCAGTTTGACGAAGGAGACAAATCAGCCCCAGCATTTT. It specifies CASSLTKETNQPQHF.

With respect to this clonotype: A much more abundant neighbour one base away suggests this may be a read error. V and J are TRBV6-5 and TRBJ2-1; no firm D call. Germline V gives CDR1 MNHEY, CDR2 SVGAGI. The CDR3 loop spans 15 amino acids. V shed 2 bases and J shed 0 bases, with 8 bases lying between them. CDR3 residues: CASSYGRSSYNEQFF. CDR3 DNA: TGTGCCAGCAGTTACGGCCGGAGCTCCTACAATGAGCAGTTCTTC.

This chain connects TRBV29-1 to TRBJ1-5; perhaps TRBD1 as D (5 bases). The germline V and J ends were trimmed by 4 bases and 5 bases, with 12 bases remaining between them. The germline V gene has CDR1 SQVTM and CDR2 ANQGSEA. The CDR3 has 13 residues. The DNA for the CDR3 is TGCAGCGTTGGGCAGGCGGGGGATCAGCCCCAGCATTTT. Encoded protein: CSVGQAGDQPQHF.

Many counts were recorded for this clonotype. CDR3 DNA sequence: TGTGCCAGCAGCCTATCGGGGAGCTCCTACGAGCAGTACTTC. Translated, it gives CASSLSGSSYEQYF. The chain carries TRBV12-3 or TRBV12-4 and TRBJ2-7; D is possibly TRBD2 (5 bases). The germline V and J ends were trimmed by 6 bases and 0 bases, with 12 bases remaining between them. This CDR3 spans 14 amino acids.

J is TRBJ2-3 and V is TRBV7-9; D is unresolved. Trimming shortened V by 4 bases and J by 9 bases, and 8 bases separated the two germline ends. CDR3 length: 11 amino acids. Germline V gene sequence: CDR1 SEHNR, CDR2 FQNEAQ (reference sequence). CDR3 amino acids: CASSSSRTQYF. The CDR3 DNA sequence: TGTGCCAGCAGCTCCTCAAGGACGCAGTATTTT. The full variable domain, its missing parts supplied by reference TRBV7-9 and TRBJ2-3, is DTGVSQNPRHKITKRGQNVTFRCDPISEHNRLYWYRQTLGQGPEFLTYFQNEAQLEKSRLLSDRFSAERPKGSFSTLEIQRTEQGDSAMYLCASSSSRTQYFGPGTRLTVL.

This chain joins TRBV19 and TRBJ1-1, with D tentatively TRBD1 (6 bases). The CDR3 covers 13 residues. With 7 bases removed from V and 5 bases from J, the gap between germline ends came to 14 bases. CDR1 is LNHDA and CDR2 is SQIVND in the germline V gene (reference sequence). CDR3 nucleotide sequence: TGTGCCAGTATCGAAACAGGGCGGACTGAAGCTTTCTTT. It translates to CASIETGRTEAFF. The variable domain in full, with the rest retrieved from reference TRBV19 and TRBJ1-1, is DGGITQSPKYLFRKEGQNVTLSCEQNLNHDAMYWYRQDPGQGLRLIYYSQIVNDFQKGDIAEGYSVSREKKESFPLTVTSAQKNPTAFYLCASIETGRTEAFFGQGTRLTVV.

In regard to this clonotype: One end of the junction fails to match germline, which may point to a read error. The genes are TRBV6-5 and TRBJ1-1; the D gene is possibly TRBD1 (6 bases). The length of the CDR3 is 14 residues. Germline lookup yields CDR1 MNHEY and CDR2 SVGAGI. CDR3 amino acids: CASSYWGPSEEAFF. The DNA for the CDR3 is TGTGCCAGCAGCTACTGGGGGCCGTCTGAAGAAGCTTTCTTT.